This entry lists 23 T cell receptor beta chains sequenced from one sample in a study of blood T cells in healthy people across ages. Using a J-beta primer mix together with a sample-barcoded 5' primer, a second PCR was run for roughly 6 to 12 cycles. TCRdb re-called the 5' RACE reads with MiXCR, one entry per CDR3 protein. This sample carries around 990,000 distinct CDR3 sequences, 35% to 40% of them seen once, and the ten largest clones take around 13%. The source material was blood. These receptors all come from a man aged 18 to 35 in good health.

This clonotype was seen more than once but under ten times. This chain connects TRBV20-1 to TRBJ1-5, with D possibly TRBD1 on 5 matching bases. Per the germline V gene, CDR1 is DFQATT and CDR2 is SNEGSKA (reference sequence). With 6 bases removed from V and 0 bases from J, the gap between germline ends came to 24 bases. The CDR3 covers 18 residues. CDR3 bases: TGCAGTGCCCCGCATGGCCAGGGACTAAGTTATAGCAATCAGCCCCAGCATTTT. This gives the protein CSAPHGQGLSYSNQPQHF.

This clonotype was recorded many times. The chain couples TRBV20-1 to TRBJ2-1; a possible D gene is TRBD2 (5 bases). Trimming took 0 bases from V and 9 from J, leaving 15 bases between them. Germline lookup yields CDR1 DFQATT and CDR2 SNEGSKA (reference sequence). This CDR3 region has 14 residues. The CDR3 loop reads CSARDRRTVVEQFF. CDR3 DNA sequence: TGCAGTGCTAGAGATCGTAGGACTGTGGTTGAGCAGTTCTTC.

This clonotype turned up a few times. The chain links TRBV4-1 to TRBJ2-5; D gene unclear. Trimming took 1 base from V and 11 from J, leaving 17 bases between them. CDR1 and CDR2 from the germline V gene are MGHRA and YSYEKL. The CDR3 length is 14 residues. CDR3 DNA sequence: TGCGCCAGCAGCCAAGGGTCCCTCCCCAATGAGCAGTACTTC. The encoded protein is CASSQGSLPNEQYF.

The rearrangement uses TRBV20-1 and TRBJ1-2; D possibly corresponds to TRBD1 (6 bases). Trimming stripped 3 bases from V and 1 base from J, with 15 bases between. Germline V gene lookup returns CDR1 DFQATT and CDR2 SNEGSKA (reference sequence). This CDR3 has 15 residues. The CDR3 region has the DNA TGCAGTGCTAGGTTTTGGGGACAACATAACTATGGCTACACCTTC. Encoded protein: CSARFWGQHNYGYTF.

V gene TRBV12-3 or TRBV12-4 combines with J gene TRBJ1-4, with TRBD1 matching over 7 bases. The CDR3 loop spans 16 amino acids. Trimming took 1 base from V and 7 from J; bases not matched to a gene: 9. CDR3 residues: CASSLGGMAGGEKLFF. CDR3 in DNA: TGTGCCAGCAGTTTAGGGGGGATGGCAGGGGGTGAAAAACTGTTTTTT.

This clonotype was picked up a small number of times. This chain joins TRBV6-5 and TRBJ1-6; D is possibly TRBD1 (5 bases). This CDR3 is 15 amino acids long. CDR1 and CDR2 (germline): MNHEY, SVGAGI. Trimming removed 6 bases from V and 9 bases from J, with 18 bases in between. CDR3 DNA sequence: TGTGCCAGCAGCAGACTCGTGTCAGGGAGTTCACCCCTCCACTTT. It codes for CASSRLVSGSSPLHF.

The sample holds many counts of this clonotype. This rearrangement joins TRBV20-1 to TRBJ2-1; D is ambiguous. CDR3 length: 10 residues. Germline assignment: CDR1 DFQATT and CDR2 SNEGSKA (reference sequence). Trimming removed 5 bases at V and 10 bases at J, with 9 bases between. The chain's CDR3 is CSAPEVEQFF. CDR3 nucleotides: TGCAGTGCTCCCGAGGTGGAGCAGTTCTTC.

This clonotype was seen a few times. CDR3 nucleotides: TGTGCCAGCAGTAGGAAGACGGAACGCACAGATACGCAGTATTTT. Translation gives CASSRKTERTDTQYF. The chain recombines TRBV2 with TRBJ2-3; D remains unclear. Trimming took off 5 bases at V and 1 base at J, with 13 bases between the two ends. This CDR3 is built from 15 residues. Germline-derived CDR1 and CDR2 are SNHLY and FYNNEI.

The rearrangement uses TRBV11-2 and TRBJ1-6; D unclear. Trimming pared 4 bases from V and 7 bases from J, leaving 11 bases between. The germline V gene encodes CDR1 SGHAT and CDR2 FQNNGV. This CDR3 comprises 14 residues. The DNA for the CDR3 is TGTGCCAGCAGCTACGGCTTGGAAAATTCACCCCTCCACTTT. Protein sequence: CASSYGLENSPLHF.

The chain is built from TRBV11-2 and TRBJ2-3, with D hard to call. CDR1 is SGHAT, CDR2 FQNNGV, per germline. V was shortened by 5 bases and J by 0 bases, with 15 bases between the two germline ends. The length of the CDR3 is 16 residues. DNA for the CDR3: TGTGCCAGCAGCCCCGGACCACGAGGTAGCACAGATACGCAGTATTTT. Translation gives CASSPGPRGSTDTQYF.

This CDR3 is CASSHRGHISGANVLTF. The CDR3 coding sequence is TGTGCCAGCAGCCACAGGGGCCATATCTCTGGGGCCAACGTCCTGACTTTC. The J gene is TRBJ2-6, the V gene TRBV4-2, with TRBD1 as a possible D gene (6 bases). CDR1 LGHNA and CDR2 YNFKEQ come from the germline V gene. CDR3 size: 17 residues. Trimming removed 3 bases at V and 0 bases at J, with 12 bases between.

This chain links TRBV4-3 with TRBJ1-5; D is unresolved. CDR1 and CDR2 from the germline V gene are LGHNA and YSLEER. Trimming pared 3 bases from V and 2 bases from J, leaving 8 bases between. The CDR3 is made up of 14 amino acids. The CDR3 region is CASSQGMGNQPQHF. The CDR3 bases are TGCGCCAGCAGCCAGGGGATGGGCAATCAGCCCCAGCATTTT.

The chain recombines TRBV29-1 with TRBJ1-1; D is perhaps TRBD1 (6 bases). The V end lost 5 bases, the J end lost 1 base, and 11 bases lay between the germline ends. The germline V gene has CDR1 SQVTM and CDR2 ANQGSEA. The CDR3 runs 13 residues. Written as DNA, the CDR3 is TGCAGCGTTTCCACAGGGAGGAACACTGAAGCTTTCTTT. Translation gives CSVSTGRNTEAFF. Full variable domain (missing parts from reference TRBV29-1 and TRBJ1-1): SAVISQKPSRDICQRGTSLTIQCQVDSQVTMMFWYRQQPGQSLTLIATANQGSEATYESGFVIDKFPISRPNLTFSTLTVSNMSPEDSSIYLCSVSTGRNTEAFFGQGTRLTVV.

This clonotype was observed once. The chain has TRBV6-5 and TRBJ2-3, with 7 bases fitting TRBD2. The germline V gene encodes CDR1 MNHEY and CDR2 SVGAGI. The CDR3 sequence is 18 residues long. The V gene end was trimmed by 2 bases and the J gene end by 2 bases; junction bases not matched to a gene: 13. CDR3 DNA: TGTGCCAGCAGTTACACTGTCCGGGACTACCCAATCACAGATACGCAGTATTTT. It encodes CASSYTVRDYPITDTQYF.

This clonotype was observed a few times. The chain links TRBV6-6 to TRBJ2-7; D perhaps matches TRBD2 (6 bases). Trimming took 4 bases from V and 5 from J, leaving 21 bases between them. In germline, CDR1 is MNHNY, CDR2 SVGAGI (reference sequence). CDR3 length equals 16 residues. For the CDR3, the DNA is TGTGCCAGCAGTTCGGGTGTCGGGTCGTGGGGGGACGAGCAGTACTTC. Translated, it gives CASSSGVGSWGDEQYF.

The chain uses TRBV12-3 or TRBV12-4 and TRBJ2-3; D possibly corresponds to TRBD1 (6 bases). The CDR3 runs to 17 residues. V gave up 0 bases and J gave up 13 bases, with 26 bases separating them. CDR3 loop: CASSLAVGQLGADVEYF. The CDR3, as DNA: TGTGCCAGCAGTTTAGCGGTGGGACAACTAGGAGCGGATGTGGAGTATTTT.

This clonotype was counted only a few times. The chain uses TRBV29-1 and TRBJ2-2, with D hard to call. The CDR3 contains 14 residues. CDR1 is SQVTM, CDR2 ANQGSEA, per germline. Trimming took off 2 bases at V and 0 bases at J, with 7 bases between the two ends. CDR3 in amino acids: CSVETYTNTGELFF. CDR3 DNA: TGCAGCGTTGAAACCTACACGAACACCGGGGAGCTGTTTTTT.

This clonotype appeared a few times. The CDR3 bases are TGTGCCAGCAGCCCCAATATCGCCAACGTCCTGACTTTC. Translated: CASSPNIANVLTF. The V gene is TRBV7-3, the J gene TRBJ2-6; D is unclear. The CDR3 is 13 amino acids. Germline V gives CDR1 SGHTA, CDR2 FQGTGA. V was cut by 5 bases and J by 7 bases, with 9 bases left in between.

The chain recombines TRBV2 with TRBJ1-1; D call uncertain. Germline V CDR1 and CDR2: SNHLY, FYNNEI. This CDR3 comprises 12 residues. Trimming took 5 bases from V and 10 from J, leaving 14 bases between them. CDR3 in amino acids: CASSSSDKGAFF. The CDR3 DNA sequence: TGTGCCAGCAGTTCAAGTGACAAGGGAGCTTTCTTT.

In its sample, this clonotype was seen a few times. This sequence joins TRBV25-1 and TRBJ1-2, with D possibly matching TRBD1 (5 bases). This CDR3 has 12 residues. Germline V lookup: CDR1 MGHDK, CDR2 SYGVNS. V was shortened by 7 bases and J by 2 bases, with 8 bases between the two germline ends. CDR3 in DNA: TGTGCCAGCACAGCAGGGAACTATGGCTACACCTTC. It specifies CASTAGNYGYTF.

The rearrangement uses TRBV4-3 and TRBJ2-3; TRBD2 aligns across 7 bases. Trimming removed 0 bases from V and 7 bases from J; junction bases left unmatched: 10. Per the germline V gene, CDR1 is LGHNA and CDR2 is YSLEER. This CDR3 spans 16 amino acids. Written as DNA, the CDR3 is TGCGCCAGCAGCCAAGAATTCCGAACTAGCGAACATACGCAGTATTTT. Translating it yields CASSQEFRTSEHTQYF.

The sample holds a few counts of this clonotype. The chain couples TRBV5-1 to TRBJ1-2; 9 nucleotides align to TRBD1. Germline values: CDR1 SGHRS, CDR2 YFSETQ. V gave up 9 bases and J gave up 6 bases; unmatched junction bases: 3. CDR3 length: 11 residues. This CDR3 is CAIGQGNGYTF. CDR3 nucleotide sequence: TGCGCCATCGGACAGGGGAATGGCTACACCTTC.

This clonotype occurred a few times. CDR3 bases: TGTGCCAGCGGAGTGATCGGGGAGCTGTTTTTT. Translating it yields CASGVIGELFF. The chain recombines TRBV7-2 with TRBJ2-2; D unresolved. Trimming removed 8 bases from V and 7 bases from J, with 8 bases in between. Germline CDR1 reads SGHTA; CDR2 reads FQGNSA. The CDR3 extends over 11 amino acids.